This entry lists 19 T cell receptor beta chains sequenced from one sample in a study of shared clonotypes between healthy human individuals. Naive CD8 isolation took CD45RO-negative cells positively selected for CCR7 and excluded terminally differentiated effector memory CD45RA+ cells. Sequenced by immunoSEQ multiplex PCR; TCRdb stores in-frame clones only, minus some. The data contain roughly 600,000 clones, 95% to 98% of them singletons. The sequencing sample was made of naive CD8+ T cells sorted from blood. The receptor set was obtained from a man in his thirties or forties in good health.

The chain joins TRBV14 to TRBJ2-3; a possible D gene is TRBD2 (6 bases). Trimming removed 1 base from V and 6 bases from J, with 14 bases in between. From germline, CDR1 is SGHDN and CDR2 FVKESK. There are 15 residues in the CDR3. The CDR3 sequence is CASSQGLGGRDTQYF. The CDR3 nucleotides read TGTGCCAGCAGCCAAGGACTAGGAGGCAGGGATACGCAGTATTTT. The whole variable domain, remainder taken from reference TRBV14 and TRBJ2-3, is EAGVTQFPSHSVIEKGQTVTLRCDPISGHDNLYWYRRVMGKEIKFLLHFVKESKQDESGMPNNRFLAERTGGTYSTLKVQPAELEDSGVYFCASSQGLGGRDTQYFGPGTRLTVL.

The chain couples TRBV5-6 to TRBJ2-2, with 10 bases that match TRBD1. The CDR3 loop spans 15 amino acids. The V gene's germline CDR1 is SGHDT and CDR2 YYEEEE. The V gene end was trimmed by 3 bases and the J gene end by 5 bases; junction bases not matched to a gene: 4. The CDR3: CASSWTGGGTGELFF. CDR3 nucleotide sequence: TGTGCCAGCAGCTGGACAGGGGGAGGTACCGGGGAGCTGTTTTTT. Using reference TRBV5-6 and TRBJ2-2 for the parts outside the CDR3, the full variable domain is DAGVTQSPTHLIKTRGQQVTLRCSPKSGHDTVSWYQQALGQGPQFIFQYYEEEERQRGNFPDRFSGHQFPNYSSELNVNALLLGDSALYLCASSWTGGGTGELFFGEGSRLTVL.

The chain links TRBV28 to TRBJ2-7, with D tentatively TRBD1 (6 bases). V was shortened by 7 bases and J by 5 bases, with 18 bases between the two germline ends. The CDR3 length is 14 residues. CDR1 and CDR2 (germline): MDHEN, SYDVKM. CDR3 protein: CASTFAGVLDEQYF. CDR3 sequence (DNA): TGTGCCAGCACTTTCGCAGGGGTTTTGGACGAGCAGTACTTC.

Turning to this clone: Other DNA sequences in the same sample also yield this CDR3. The chain has TRBV27 and TRBJ2-7; D uncertain. Trimming removed 4 bases from V and 2 bases from J, with 9 bases in between. The CDR3 spans 13 residues. CDR1 is MNHEY and CDR2 is SMNVEV in the germline V gene (reference sequence). Here the CDR3 reads CASSSTVTYEQYF. The CDR3 bases are TGTGCCAGCAGTTCTACGGTGACCTACGAGCAGTACTTC.

This CDR3 reads CASSPFMTGVDTGELFF. The CDR3 DNA reads TGTGCCAGCAGCCCCTTTATGACAGGGGTGGACACCGGGGAGCTGTTTTTT. V and J are TRBV9 and TRBJ2-2; 8 nucleotides agree with TRBD1. The CDR3 runs to 17 residues. CDR1 and CDR2 from the germline V gene are SGDLS and YYNGEE. Trimming cost V 4 bases and J 3 bases; bases outside gene matches: 11.

This clone was seen just once. The rearrangement links TRBV7-8 to TRBJ2-1; the D is unclear. V lost 2 bases and J lost 6, with 5 bases in between. CDR1 is SGHVS and CDR2 is FQNEAQ in the germline V gene. This CDR3 is 12 amino acids long. The CDR3 sequence: CASSLPANEQFF. The CDR3 nucleotides are TGTGCCAGCAGCTTACCGGCCAATGAGCAGTTCTTC.

V gene TRBV7-9 combines with J gene TRBJ1-2, with TRBD1 matching over 7 bases. The length of the CDR3 is 16 residues. V dropped 2 bases and J dropped 6; count of bases not matched to a gene: 12. Germline loops: CDR1 SEHNR, CDR2 FQNEAQ (reference sequence). The CDR3: CASSLWDSGNVDGYTF. DNA for the CDR3: TGTGCCAGCAGCTTATGGGACAGTGGGAACGTGGATGGCTACACCTTC.

The chain is built from TRBV5-1 and TRBJ1-1, with D unclear. Looked up from germline, CDR1 is SGHRS and CDR2 is YFSETQ. The CDR3 extends over 15 amino acids. V dropped 0 bases and J dropped 5 bases, with 14 bases sitting between them. The CDR3 DNA reads TGCGCCAGCAGCTTGGTTTCGCAGGAGGAAACTGAAGCTTTCTTT. Protein product: CASSLVSQEETEAFF.

The V and J genes are TRBV9 and TRBJ2-5; TRBD1 agrees at 10 bases. The germline V gene encodes CDR1 SGDLS and CDR2 YYNGEE. J gave up 4 bases and V 3 bases, and 6 bases lay outside the gene matches. The CDR3 is made up of 15 amino acids. CDR3 coding DNA: TGTGCCAGCAGCGCCTGGGACAGGGGTGGAGAGACCCAGTACTTC. It encodes CASSAWDRGGETQYF.

The V call is TRBV5-5, the J call TRBJ2-3; D not resolved. This CDR3 spans 14 amino acids. Trimming took 0 bases from V and 4 from J, leaving 9 bases between them. Germline CDR1 reads SGHKS; CDR2 reads YYEKEE (reference sequence). The CDR3 nucleotides are TGTGCCAGCAGCTTGGTGGGTGCGGCAGATACGCAGTATTTT. It encodes CASSLVGAADTQYF.

In this sample, this clone turned up once. The chain is built from TRBV12-5 and TRBJ2-3, with TRBD2 matching over 7 bases. This CDR3 comprises 16 residues. Germline V CDR1 and CDR2: LGHNT, FRNRAP. With V trimmed by 3 bases and J by 6 bases, 12 bases remained unmatched. The CDR3 DNA follows: TGTGCTAGTGGTTTCTGGACGGGAGGCGGCTACGATACGCAGTATTTT. As protein: CASGFWTGGGYDTQYF.

The gene calls are TRBV19 and TRBJ2-6; no firm D call. The CDR3 has 15 amino acids. Trimming left V 4 bases short and J 0 bases short, with 7 bases between. CDR1 is LNHDA and CDR2 is SQIVND in the germline V gene (reference sequence). DNA of the CDR3: TGTGCCAGTAGTAGTTCTCACTCTGGGGCCAACGTCCTGACTTTC. This codes for CASSSSHSGANVLTF.

This chain uses TRBV5-4 with TRBJ2-7; D may be TRBD1 (6 bases). Germline values: CDR1 SGHNT, CDR2 YYREEE (reference sequence). Trimming took 4 bases from V and 6 from J, leaving 17 bases between them. This CDR3 region has 14 residues. The CDR3 sequence: CASSVTSTGREQYF. CDR3 nucleotides: TGTGCCAGCAGCGTAACCTCGACAGGTCGCGAGCAGTACTTC. Full variable domain (outside the CDR3, taken from reference TRBV5-4 and TRBJ2-7): ETGVTQSPTHLIKTRGQQVTLRCSSQSGHNTVSWYQQALGQGPQFIFQYYREEENGRGNFPPRFSGLQFPNYSSELNVNALELDDSALYLCASSVTSTGREQYFGPGTRLTVT.

This clone was seen only once. The V gene is TRBV27, the J gene TRBJ2-7; D gene ambiguous. V was cut by 1 base and J by 4 bases, with 8 bases left in between. Looked up from germline, CDR1 is MNHEY and CDR2 is SMNVEV (reference sequence). The CDR3 sequence is 13 residues long. The chain's CDR3 is CASSLFDGYEQYF. Written as DNA, the CDR3 is TGTGCCAGCAGTTTATTCGACGGATACGAGCAGTACTTC.

This chain joins TRBV7-9 and TRBJ2-7; D unresolved. This CDR3 is built from 14 residues. Trimming stripped 5 bases from V and 0 bases from J, with 11 bases between. Germline V gene lookup returns CDR1 SEHNR and CDR2 FQNEAQ (reference sequence). This chain's CDR3 is CASSHRQDSYEQYF. CDR3 DNA sequence: TGTGCCAGCAGCCACCGGCAGGACTCCTACGAGCAGTACTTC.

The J gene is TRBJ2-3, the V gene TRBV28; D gene ambiguous. The germline gives CDR1 MDHEN, CDR2 SYDVKM. V was shortened by 3 bases and J by 5 bases, with 9 bases between the two germline ends. The CDR3 totals 13 residues. The CDR3 DNA is TGTGCCAGCAGTTTTAGAAGGATAGATACGCAGTATTTT. As protein: CASSFRRIDTQYF.

The V gene is TRBV2, the J gene TRBJ2-7, with 8 bases matching TRBD2. CDR1 is SNHLY, CDR2 FYNNEI, per germline. V dropped 4 bases and J dropped 4; count of bases not matched to a gene: 21. This CDR3 comprises 19 residues. CDR3 in DNA: TGTGCCAGCAGTGGAAGGGGGGCGCAGGATACGGGAGGGAGGTACGAGCAGTACTTC. Its translation: CASSGRGAQDTGGRYEQYF.

This sequence joins TRBV28 and TRBJ2-5; D is tentatively TRBD1 or TRBD2 (6 bases each). The CDR3 is 15 amino acids. V was pared by 10 bases and J by 2 bases, with 20 bases between. Germline V gene sequence: CDR1 MDHEN, CDR2 SYDVKM. For the CDR3, the DNA is TGTGCCACCCGACGGGGGCAGACGACACAAGAGACCCAGTACTTC. Translation: CATRRGQTTQETQYF.

The chain recombines TRBV6-5 with TRBJ2-7, with 7 bases fitting TRBD1. The CDR3 spans 14 residues. CDR1 is MNHEY, CDR2 SVGAGI, per germline. Germline trimming cut 2 bases from V and 3 bases from J; bases unmatched to any gene: 4. The CDR3 coding sequence is TGTGCCAGCAGTTACGGTGCAGGGGGCTACGAGCAGTACTTC. As protein: CASSYGAGGYEQYF.